Following are 13 T cell receptor beta chains from one sample sequenced in a study of blood T cell repertoires in COVID-19. Data came from immunoSEQ multiplex PCR; TCRdb stores just in-frame clones and leaves some out. The sample yields fewer than 200,000 clones, roughly 80% seen once. The specimen was peripheral blood. All receptors derive from a human donor in a cohort sampled during active COVID-19.

This clone was found once. This chain joins TRBV6-5 and TRBJ1-2; 8 bases match TRBD1. CDR1 and CDR2 (germline): MNHEY, SVGAGI. V lost 6 bases and J lost 6; bases outside the gene matches: 6. The CDR3 contains 13 residues. The CDR3 coding sequence is TGTGCCAGCAGCCGACAGGGGACCGATGGCTACACCTTC. Protein sequence: CASSRQGTDGYTF.

The gene calls are TRBV12-5 and TRBJ1-5, with 7 bases aligning to TRBD1. With V trimmed by 0 bases and J by 8 bases, 13 bases remained unmatched. The CDR3 has 17 amino acids. Germline V lookup: CDR1 LGHNT, CDR2 FRNRAP. The DNA for the CDR3 is TGTGCTAGTGGTTTGGTACGTGGGACAGAACCTTGGGAGCCCCAGCATTTT. Protein product: CASGLVRGTEPWEPQHF.

The CDR3 DNA sequence: TGCGCCAGCAGCCATGGACAGGGTTCTGGAGAGACCCAGTACTTC. Its translation: CASSHGQGSGETQYF. The rearrangement uses TRBV5-1 and TRBJ2-5, with 8 bases identical to TRBD1. This CDR3 comprises 15 residues. J lost 4 bases, V lost 4 bases, and 9 bases had no gene match. The germline CDR1 and CDR2 sequences are SGHRS and YFSETQ.

V and J are TRBV5-4 and TRBJ2-7; 8 positions agree with TRBD1. Germline V gene sequence: CDR1 SGHNT, CDR2 YYREEE (reference sequence). J gave up 2 bases and V 3 bases, and 4 bases lay outside the gene matches. The CDR3 extends over 14 amino acids. CDR3 region: CASSWGTGAYEQYF. The CDR3 coding sequence is TGTGCCAGCAGCTGGGGGACAGGTGCCTACGAGCAGTACTTC.

This rearrangement joins TRBV20-1 to TRBJ1-2; 7 nucleotides match TRBD1. The germline CDR1 and CDR2 sequences are DFQATT and SNEGSKA (reference sequence). This CDR3 contains 11 residues. V lost 5 bases, J lost 5 bases, and 2 bases stayed unmatched. This chain's CDR3 is CSASQGYGYTF. CDR3 coding DNA: TGCAGTGCTTCACAGGGGTATGGCTACACCTTC.

The rearrangement joins TRBV6-6 to TRBJ2-3; TRBD2 matches 16 bases. Unmatched junction bases numbered 27, after V lost 5 bases and J lost 4 bases. CDR3 length: 24 amino acids. CDR1 is MNHNY and CDR2 is SVGAGI in the germline V gene (reference sequence). The CDR3 DNA reads as TGTGCCAGCAGTCGAGCTGGCTCTGGGACTAGCGGGGGGGCGGGGATCCGTCGGTCAGATACGCAGTATTTT. It codes for CASSRAGSGTSGGAGIRRSDTQYF.

J is TRBJ1-2 and V is TRBV25-1; TRBD1 might be the D (5 bases). Germline loops: CDR1 MGHDK, CDR2 SYGVNS. This CDR3 is built from 13 residues. V lost 3 bases, J lost 3 bases, and 8 bases lay in between. The CDR3 DNA reads TGTGCCAGCAGTGAGCCGGGGGACTATGGCTACACCTTC. Its protein is CASSEPGDYGYTF.

V gene TRBV5-1 combines with J gene TRBJ2-3; 7 bases map to TRBD1. The CDR3 spans 17 residues. Germline values: CDR1 SGHRS, CDR2 YFSETQ. V shed 0 bases and J 3 bases; nucleotides not matched to a gene: 10. The CDR3 loop is CASSLGAGGSRTDTQYF. The CDR3 DNA follows: TGCGCCAGCAGCTTGGGGGCAGGGGGATCGAGGACAGATACGCAGTATTTT.

The chain joins TRBV6-5 to TRBJ2-2; D ambiguous. Germline loops: CDR1 MNHEY, CDR2 SVGAGI. Trimming took 6 bases from V and 1 from J, leaving 6 bases between them. This CDR3 spans 13 amino acids. DNA of the CDR3: TGTGCCAGCAGCATCAAGAACACCGGGGAGCTGTTTTTT. It yields the protein CASSIKNTGELFF.

The CDR3 DNA is TGTGCCAGCAGCTTAGGCCGCAGGCTCTCTGGGGCCAACGTCCTGACTTTC. It is translated as CASSLGRRLSGANVLTF. This chain connects TRBV13 to TRBJ2-6; D not certain. The germline V and J ends were trimmed by 0 bases and 0 bases, with 9 bases remaining between them. The germline V gene has CDR1 PRHDT and CDR2 FYEKMQ (reference sequence). There are 17 residues in the CDR3.

The CDR3 loop reads CASSADTQETQYF. CDR3 DNA sequence: TGTGCCAGCAGCGCCGACACCCAAGAGACCCAGTACTTC. The chain has TRBV2 and TRBJ2-5; D ambiguous. The CDR3 loop spans 13 amino acids. Trimming stripped 6 bases from V and 1 base from J, with 9 bases between. Per germline, CDR1 SNHLY and CDR2 FYNNEI.

The rearrangement joins TRBV19 to TRBJ2-1, with TRBD2 matching over 10 bases. CDR1 is LNHDA and CDR2 is SQIVND in the germline V gene (reference sequence). The J segment lost 9 bases and the V segment lost 4 bases, leaving 12 bases of the junction unmatched. The CDR3 spans 16 residues. Here the CDR3 reads CASSTVERGGSVEQFF. The CDR3, as DNA: TGTGCCAGTAGTACGGTTGAGCGGGGGGGTTCAGTTGAGCAGTTCTTC.

The gene calls are TRBV10-3 and TRBJ2-5, with D possibly being TRBD1 (7 bases). Trimming stripped 2 bases from V and 7 bases from J, with 14 bases between. The CDR3 runs to 14 residues. Germline CDR1 is ENHRY and CDR2 is SYGVKD. CDR3 bases: TGTGCCATCAGTGAGACAGGGGCGGAGGGGACCCAGTACTTC. Protein sequence: CAISETGAEGTQYF.